These T cell receptor beta chains were read from a single sample in a study of cytomegalovirus exposure and HLA in healthy donors. The repertoire was sequenced with immunoSEQ multiplex PCR; TCRdb's copy has only in-frame clones and lacks some. Of about 170,000 clones in the sample, roughly 78% were seen once. The sequencing sample was made of PBMCs. These TCRs come from a woman in her 50s in good health and CMV-seropositive. Both conserved end residues are part of each CDR3. Fields, in order: J gene, V gene, CDR3 protein.

>TRBJ2-1|TRBV13
CASSSSGTSGANEQFF
>TRBJ1-1|TRBV7-8
CASSLGGEGGAFF
>TRBJ1-2|TRBV27
CASRGGRGYGYTF
>TRBJ2-5|TRBV11-2
CASSLGTSGGARETQYF
>TRBJ2-5|TRBV5-1
CASSLAVSQETQYF
>TRBJ1-2|TRBV9
CASSVAAANYGYTF
>TRBJ1-5|TRBV9
CASSVAGGGQPQHF
>TRBJ2-5|TRBV6-1
CASSGLGETQYF
>TRBJ2-1|TRBV5-1
CASSPGVAGRPEQFF
>TRBJ2-5|TRBV7-9
CASRRGGLEETQYF
>TRBJ2-2|TRBV7-9
CASRQGGPNTGELFF
>TRBJ1-6|TRBV9
CASSPAGRGPYNSPLHF
>TRBJ1-6|TRBV5-1
CASSSTGTDYNSPLHF
>TRBJ1-2|TRBV11-2
CASSLEAGQNYGYTF
>TRBJ2-7|TRBV5-5
CASSLWLAVYEQYF
>TRBJ1-4|TRBV7-9
CASSSQVNEKLFF
>TRBJ2-1|TRBV7-9
CSSSLFGGGISYNEQFF
>TRBJ2-5|TRBV5-1
CASSLDPDRGLTQYF
>TRBJ2-5|TRBV5-4
CASSQQGAGETQYF
>TRBJ2-1|TRBV27
CASSKGEQFF
>TRBJ2-3|TRBV5-1
CASSPTRAGGLDTQYF
>TRBJ1-6|TRBV10-3
CAISPRGDSPLHF
>TRBJ2-2|TRBV10-1
CASSPDTGELFF
>TRBJ1-2|TRBV4-2
CASSHKPVGGGYTNYGYTF
>TRBJ2-3|TRBV7-9
CASSSPTLDTQYF
>TRBJ1-3|TRBV27
CASSLGASGNTIYF
>TRBJ2-7|TRBV11-1
CASSFGQGIHYEQYF
>TRBJ1-2|TRBV9
CASSVAKGGGYTF
>TRBJ1-1|TRBV6-1
CASSDGGILEAFF
>TRBJ1-4|TRBV5-1
CASSRTFLGATNEKLFF
>TRBJ2-3|TRBV29-1
CSATGTSPDTQYF
>TRBJ2-3|TRBV5-4
CASSIGQGTDTQYF
>TRBJ1-1|TRBV11-2
CASSLRRASVNTEAFF
>TRBJ2-5|TRBV4-1
CASSQGTSGGRGTQYF
>TRBJ1-6|TRBV5-1
CASSWAEAGNSPLHF
>TRBJ2-7|TRBV19
CASSSLLAGENLYEQYF
>TRBJ2-2|TRBV4-1
CASSRGAEGIGELFF
>TRBJ1-5|TRBV11-2
CASSQDGARDQPQHF
>TRBJ2-2|TRBV11-2
CASSLDSGGPGELFF
>TRBJ1-6|TRBV2
CASTGTGGSPLHF
>TRBJ1-1|TRBV2
CASRPGGGPEAFF
>TRBJ2-3|TRBV2
CASSWTGSLGVTQYF